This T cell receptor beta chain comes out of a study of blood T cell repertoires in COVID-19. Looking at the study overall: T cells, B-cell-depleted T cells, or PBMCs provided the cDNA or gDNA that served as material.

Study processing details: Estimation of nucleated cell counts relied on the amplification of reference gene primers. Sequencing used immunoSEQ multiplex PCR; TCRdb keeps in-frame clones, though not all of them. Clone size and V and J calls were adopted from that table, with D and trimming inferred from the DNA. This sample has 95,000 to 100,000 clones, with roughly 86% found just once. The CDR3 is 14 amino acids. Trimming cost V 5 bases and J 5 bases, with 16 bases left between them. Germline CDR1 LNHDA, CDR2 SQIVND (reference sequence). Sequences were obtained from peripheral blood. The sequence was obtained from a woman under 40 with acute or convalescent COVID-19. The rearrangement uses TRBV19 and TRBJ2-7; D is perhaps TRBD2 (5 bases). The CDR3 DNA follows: TGTGCCAGTAGTGTCCCGGGATTTAAGGACGAGCAGTACTTC. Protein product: CASSVPGFKDEQYF. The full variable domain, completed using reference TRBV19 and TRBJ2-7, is DGGITQSPKYLFRKEGQNVTLSCEQNLNHDAMYWYRQDPGQGLRLIYYSQIVNDFQKGDIAEGYSVSREKKESFPLTVTSAQKNPTAFYLCASSVPGFKDEQYFGPGTRLTVT.